This T cell receptor beta chain stems from a study of CD4 T cells in relation to SARS-CoV-2 and coronaviruses. This clone appeared a few times. Antigen unknown. Unmatched junction bases numbered 5, after V lost 5 bases and J lost 11 bases. This CDR3 has 11 amino acids. Germline CDR1 reads MNHEY; CDR2 reads SVGAGI. Only in-frame clones appear in the TCRdb table, and some are missing; sequencing was by immunoSEQ multiplex PCR. The sample holds around 32,000 clones, over 75% seen once. Unexposed donor CD4+ T cells date from about 2011-2018, before the COVID-19 pandemic. The cells were cultured for about 10 days before CD4+ T cells were isolated. As cell numbers allowed, unexposed-donor CD4+ T cells faced SARS-CoV-2 S/N and four cold-coronavirus spikes. Cultures received half-medium IL-2 refreshes on days 3 and 7.

The genes are TRBV6-5 and TRBJ1-1; 7 positions match TRBD1. The sequence was obtained from a human donor in good health. What was sequenced was CD4+ T cells from PBMCs, cultured in vitro. CDR3 sequence: CASSRDSRAFF. The CDR3 coding sequence is TGTGCCAGCAGTCGGGACAGCCGGGCTTTCTTT.